This TCR beta chain was recorded in a study of T cell repertoires in cytomegalovirus infection. Across the study: Signatures in public TCR beta sequences pointed to both CMV infection and matching HLA type.

Germline-derived CDR1 and CDR2 are SGHVS and FNYEAQ. Unmatched junction bases numbered 7, after V lost 3 bases and J lost 1 base. This CDR3 contains 18 residues. This clonotype appeared many times. The antigen is unknown. TCRdb reprocessed the reads with MiXCR, giving one entry per CDR3 protein. The sample lists 100,000 or so distinct CDR3 sequences, roughly 41% occurring once. This chain connects TRBV7-6 to TRBJ2-5; 14 positions agree with TRBD2. The starting material was CD8+ T cells from cultured PBMCs, obtained from culture after CMV antigen stimulation. The TCR originated in a human donor in good health (CMV status not recorded). Some clones in this sample may be carry-over from other donors' samples. The CDR3 here is CASSFRLAGGPVQETQYF. CDR3 sequence (DNA): TGTGCCAGCAGCTTTCGACTAGCGGGGGGGCCGGTCCAAGAGACCCAGTACTTC. Complete variable domain (other parts from reference TRBV7-6 and TRBJ2-5): GAGVSQSPRYKVTKRGQDVALRCDPISGHVSLYWYRQALGQGPEFLTYFNYEAQQDKSGLPNDRFSAERPEGSISTLTIQRTEQRDSAMYRCASSFRLAGGPVQETQYFGPGTRLLVL.